This TCR beta chain stems from a study of cytomegalovirus exposure and HLA in healthy donors. Looking at the study overall: Later analysis reported that the approximately 110 validation repertoires shared the platform of the 650 to 700 first-cohort repertoires.

TCRdb's table, derived via immunoSEQ multiplex PCR, lists solely in-frame clones and lacks some. The sample holds about 110,000 clones, around 89% seen once. Among the 120 subjects of the validation cohort, separate from the roughly 730-subject first cohort, were the donors. The CDR3 runs 13 residues. V lost 5 bases and J lost 6, with 13 bases in between. Germline CDR1 SEHNR, CDR2 FQNEAQ (reference sequence). The rearrangement links TRBV7-9 to TRBJ1-2, with D possibly TRBD1 on 6 matching bases. The sequencing sample was made of PBMCs. The TCR originated in a young woman in good health and CMV-seropositive. CDR3 nucleotide sequence: TGTGCCAGCAGCCGGACAGCCTTAAATGGCTACACCTTC. This codes for CASSRTALNGYTF.